This T cell receptor (beta chain) was captured in a study of T cell responses to AZD1222 COVID-19 vaccine. Study-level information: The study pooled second doses at about 4 or about 12 weeks.

Sequenced by immunoSEQ multiplex PCR; TCRdb stores in-frame clones only, minus some. Among under 120,000 clones listed, 92% were seen once. Comments on this clone: The antigen is unknown.

The CDR3 consists of 14 residues. V gave up 5 bases and J gave up 2 bases, with 13 bases separating them. The germline gives CDR1 KGHSH, CDR2 LQKENI. Study conclusions and caveats: Samples come after the peak T cell response, not at day 14. Clonal diversity was possibly underestimated, and white British individuals and females predominated among donors.

The clonotype originates from an adult in good health. This chain links TRBV18 with TRBJ2-7; D gene ambiguous. This specimen consisted of peripheral blood, obtained on day 0 of AZD1222 vaccination. The CDR3 region is CASSIGSSPYEQYF. CDR3 sequence (DNA): TGTGCCAGCTCAATAGGCTCGTCCCCCTACGAGCAGTACTTC.